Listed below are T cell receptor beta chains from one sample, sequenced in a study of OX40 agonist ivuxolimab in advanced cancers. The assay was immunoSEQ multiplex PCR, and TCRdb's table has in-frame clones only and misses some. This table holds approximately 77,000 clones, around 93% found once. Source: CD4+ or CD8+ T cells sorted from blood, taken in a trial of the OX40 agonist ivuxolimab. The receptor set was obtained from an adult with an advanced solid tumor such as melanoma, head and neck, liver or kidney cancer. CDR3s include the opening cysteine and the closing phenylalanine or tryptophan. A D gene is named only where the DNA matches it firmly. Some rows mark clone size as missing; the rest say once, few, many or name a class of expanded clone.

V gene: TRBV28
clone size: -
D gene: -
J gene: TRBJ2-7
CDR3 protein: CASSPALEQYF
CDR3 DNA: TGTGCCAGCAGTCCCGCCCTCGAGCAGTACTTC

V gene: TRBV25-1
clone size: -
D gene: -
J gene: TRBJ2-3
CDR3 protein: CASRSRWQTPGTDTQYF
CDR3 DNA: TGTGCCAGCAGGTCCCGGTGGCAGACCCCTGGCACAGATACGCAGTATTTT

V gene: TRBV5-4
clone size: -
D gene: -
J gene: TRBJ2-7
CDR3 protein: CASSLAGLYEQYF
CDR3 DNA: TGTGCCAGCAGCTTGGCCGGGCTATACGAGCAGTACTTC

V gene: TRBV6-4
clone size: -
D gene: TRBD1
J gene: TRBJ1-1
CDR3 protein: CASRRQGRSTEAFF
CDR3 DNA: TGTGCCAGCAGAAGACAGGGTCGGAGCACTGAAGCTTTCTTT

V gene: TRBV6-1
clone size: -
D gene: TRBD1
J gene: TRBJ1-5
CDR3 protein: CATSSGQENQPQHF
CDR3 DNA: TGTGCCACCTCTAGCGGACAGGAGAATCAGCCCCAGCATTTT

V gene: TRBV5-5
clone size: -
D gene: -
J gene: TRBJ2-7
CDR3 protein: CASSGEVNEQYF
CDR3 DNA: TGTGCCAGCAGCGGAGAAGTCAACGAGCAGTACTTC

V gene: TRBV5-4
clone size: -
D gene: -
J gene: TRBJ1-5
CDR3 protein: CASSLGGRINQPQHF
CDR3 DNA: TGTGCCAGCAGCTTGGGAGGGCGTATCAATCAGCCCCAGCATTTT

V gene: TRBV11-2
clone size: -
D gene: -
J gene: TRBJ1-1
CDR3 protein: CASSFLNPVGAFF
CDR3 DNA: TGTGCCAGCAGCTTCCTAAACCCCGTGGGAGCTTTCTTT

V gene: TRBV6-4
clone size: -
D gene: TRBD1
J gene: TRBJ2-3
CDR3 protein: CASSDGRTGADTQYF
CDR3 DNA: TGTGCCAGCAGTGACGGACGAACAGGGGCCGATACGCAGTATTTT

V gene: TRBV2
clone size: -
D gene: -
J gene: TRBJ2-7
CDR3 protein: CASRPQGFPYEQYF
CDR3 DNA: TGTGCCAGCAGGCCGCAGGGGTTTCCCTACGAGCAGTACTTC

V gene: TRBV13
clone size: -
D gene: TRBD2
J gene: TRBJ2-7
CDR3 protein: CASSQGLAGSRTEQYF
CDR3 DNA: TGTGCCAGCAGCCAGGGACTAGCGGGATCTCGTACGGAGCAGTACTTC

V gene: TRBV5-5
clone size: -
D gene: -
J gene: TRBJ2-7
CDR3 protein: CASSLPRQGEAQYF
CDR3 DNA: TGTGCCAGCAGCTTGCCGAGGCAGGGAGAAGCGCAGTACTTC

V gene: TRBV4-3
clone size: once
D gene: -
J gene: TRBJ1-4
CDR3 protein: CASSRLQGPNEKLFF
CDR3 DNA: TGCGCCAGCAGCCGGTTACAGGGTCCTAATGAAAAACTGTTTTTT

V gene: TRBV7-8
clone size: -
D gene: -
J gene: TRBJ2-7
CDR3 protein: CASSLARGTSYEQYF
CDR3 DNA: TGTGCCAGCAGCTTGGCGAGGGGAACTTCCTACGAGCAGTACTTC

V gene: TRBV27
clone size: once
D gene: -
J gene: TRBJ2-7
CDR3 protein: CASGTGRAYEQYF
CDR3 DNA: TGTGCCAGCGGAACAGGGCGGGCCTACGAGCAGTACTTC

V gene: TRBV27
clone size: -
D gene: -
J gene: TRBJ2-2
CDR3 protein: CASSLSSRANTGELFF
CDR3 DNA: TGTGCCAGCAGTTTATCCTCTAGGGCGAACACCGGGGAGCTGTTTTTT

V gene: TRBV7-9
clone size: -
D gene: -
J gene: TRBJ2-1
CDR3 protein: CASASGYNEQFF
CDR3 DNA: TGTGCCAGCGCGTCCGGCTACAATGAGCAGTTCTTC

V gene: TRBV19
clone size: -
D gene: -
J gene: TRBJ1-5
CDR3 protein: CASSQPGGVLQPQHF
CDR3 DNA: TGTGCCAGTAGTCAACCGGGAGGGGTGTTGCAGCCCCAGCATTTT

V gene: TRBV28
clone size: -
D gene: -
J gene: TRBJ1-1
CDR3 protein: CASSLGFTEAFF
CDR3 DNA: TGTGCCAGCAGTTTAGGATTCACTGAAGCTTTCTTT

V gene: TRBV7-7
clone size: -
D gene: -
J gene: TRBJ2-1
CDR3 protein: CASSLRGGTPGDEQFF
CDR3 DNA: TGTGCTAGCAGCTTAAGGGGGGGGACCCCGGGCGATGAGCAGTTCTTC

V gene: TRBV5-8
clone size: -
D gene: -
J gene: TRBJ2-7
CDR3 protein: CASRTGVEQYF
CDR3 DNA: TGTGCCAGCCGCACTGGTGTGGAGCAGTACTTC

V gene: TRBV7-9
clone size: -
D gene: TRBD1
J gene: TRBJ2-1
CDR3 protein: CASRETGGAYNEQFF
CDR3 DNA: TGTGCCAGCAGAGAGACAGGGGGCGCCTACAATGAGCAGTTCTTC

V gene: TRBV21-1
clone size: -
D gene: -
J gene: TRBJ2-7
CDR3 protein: CASSKRWTRDLLRGNTEQYF
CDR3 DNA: TGTGCCAGCAGCAAAAGGTGGACAAGGGACCTCCTTCGTGGGAATACCGAGCAGTACTTC

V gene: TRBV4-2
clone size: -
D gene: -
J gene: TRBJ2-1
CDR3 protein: CASSQEYLEGRNEQFF
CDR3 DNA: TGTGCCAGCAGCCAAGAATATCTTGAGGGGCGCAATGAGCAGTTCTTC

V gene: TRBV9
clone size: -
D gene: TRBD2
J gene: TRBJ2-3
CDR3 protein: CASSVEVSGSTDTQYF
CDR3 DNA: TGTGCCAGCAGCGTAGAAGTTAGCGGGAGTACAGATACGCAGTATTTT

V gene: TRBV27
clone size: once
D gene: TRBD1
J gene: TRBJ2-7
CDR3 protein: CASSTGQVAYEQYF
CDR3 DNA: TGTGCCAGCAGCACGGGACAGGTTGCCTACGAGCAGTACTTC

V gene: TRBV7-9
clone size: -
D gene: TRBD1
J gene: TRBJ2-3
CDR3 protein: CASSSTGGSTDTQYF
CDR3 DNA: TGTGCCAGCAGCTCGACAGGGGGAAGCACAGATACGCAGTATTTT

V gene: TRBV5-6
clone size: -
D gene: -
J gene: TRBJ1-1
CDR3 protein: CASSSGTPNTEAFF
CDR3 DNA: TGTGCCAGCAGCTCCGGGACACCGAACACTGAAGCTTTCTTT

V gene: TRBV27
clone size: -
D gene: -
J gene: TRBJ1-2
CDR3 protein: CASSLSPTNYGYTF
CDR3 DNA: TGTGCCAGCAGTTTATCGCCAACTAACTATGGCTACACCTTC

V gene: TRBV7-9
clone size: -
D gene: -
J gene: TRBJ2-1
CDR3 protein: CASGKSTAEFEQFF
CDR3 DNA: TGTGCCAGCGGGAAATCGACAGCGGAGTTTGAGCAGTTCTTC

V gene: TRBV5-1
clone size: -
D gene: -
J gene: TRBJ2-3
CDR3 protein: CASSFGDLTDTQYF
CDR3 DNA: TGCGCCAGCAGCTTCGGGGACCTCACAGATACGCAGTATTTT

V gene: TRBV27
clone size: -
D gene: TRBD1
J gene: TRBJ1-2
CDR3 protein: CASSLGQGAGGYTF
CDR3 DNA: TGTGCCAGCAGTTTAGGACAGGGGGCCGGTGGCTACACCTTC